Listed below are T cell receptor beta chains from one sample, sequenced in a study of T cells in tumors after PD-1 blockade. The data were produced by immunoSEQ multiplex PCR, yet TCRdb's version contains in-frame clones alone and is incomplete. The sample carries about 60,000 clones, under 80% recorded once. Sequenced material: PBMCs, taken after anti-PD-1 treatment. The receptors come from a human donor with basal cell carcinoma. Each CDR3 is given with its conserved first and last residue. The D gene is left open where the match is weak. Expanded clones are given a class, and other clones once, few, many or no size at all.

j_call,d_call,v_call,clone_size,cdr3_aa,cdr3_nt
TRBJ2-1,TRBD2,TRBV18,NA,CASSPPSGGASHEQFF,TGTGCCAGCTCACCCCCCAGCGGGGGGGCCTCCCATGAGCAGTTCTTC
TRBJ2-1,TRBD1,TRBV2,NA,CASPSTGRNEQFF,TGTGCCAGCCCGTCGACAGGGCGCAATGAGCAGTTCTTC
TRBJ2-2,NA,TRBV24-1,NA,CATSTGTQDTGELFF,TGTGCCACCAGTACCGGGACCCAGGACACCGGGGAGCTGTTTTTT
TRBJ1-3,TRBD1,TRBV5-4,NA,CASSQDQGAGNTIYF,TGTGCCAGCAGCCAGGATCAGGGGGCTGGAAACACCATATATTTT
TRBJ1-4,NA,TRBV5-1,NA,CASSLTQITVTNEKLFF,TGCGCCAGCAGCTTGACGCAGATTACTGTAACTAATGAAAAACTGTTTTTT
TRBJ1-3,NA,TRBV3-1/TRBV3-2,NA,CASSRLGNTIYF,TGTGCCAGCAGCCGTCTGGGAAACACCATATATTTT
TRBJ1-6,NA,TRBV18,NA,CASSPGESSYNSPLHF,TGTGCCAGCTCCCCAGGCGAAAGCTCCTATAATTCACCCCTCCACTTT
TRBJ1-6,NA,TRBV3-1/TRBV3-2,NA,CASSQEKVSPLHF,TGTGCCAGCAGCCAAGAGAAGGTATCACCCCTCCACTTT
TRBJ2-1,TRBD2,TRBV6-5,NA,CASRQRGGSYNEQFF,TGTGCCAGCAGGCAGCGGGGCGGCTCCTACAATGAGCAGTTCTTC
TRBJ2-1,TRBD2,TRBV7-8,once,CASSFGGGGYNEQFF,TGTGCCAGCAGCTTCGGCGGGGGGGGGTACAATGAGCAGTTCTTC
TRBJ2-1,TRBD2,TRBV28,NA,CASSPSGLASNEQFF,TGTGCCAGCAGTCCCTCGGGACTAGCGAGCAATGAGCAGTTCTTC
TRBJ2-7,NA,TRBV2,few,CASGDNIWEQYF,TGTGCCAGCGGGGACAATATATGGGAGCAGTACTTC
TRBJ1-4,NA,TRBV15,NA,CATRDGNEKLFF,TGTGCCACTCGGGACGGTAATGAAAAACTGTTTTTT
TRBJ2-1,NA,TRBV4-1,NA,CASSQGTGNYNEQFF,TGCGCCAGCAGCCAAGGGACGGGGAACTACAATGAGCAGTTCTTC
TRBJ1-2,NA,TRBV10-3,once,CAIREVGANYGYTF,TGTGCCATCAGGGAGGTGGGGGCTAACTATGGCTACACCTTC
TRBJ2-5,NA,TRBV24-1,NA,CATSGVLAGQETQYF,TGTGCCACCAGTGGCGTCTTGGCGGGGCAAGAGACCCAGTACTTC
TRBJ2-5,TRBD1,TRBV7-9,NA,CASTTRGSEETQYF,TGTGCCAGCACGACCAGGGGGAGCGAAGAGACCCAGTACTTC
TRBJ2-1,TRBD2,TRBV6-6,few,CASSPRTSGGARNEQFF,TGTGCCAGCAGTCCGCGGACTAGCGGGGGGGCCCGTAATGAGCAGTTCTTC
TRBJ2-7,TRBD2,TRBV30,NA,CAWRGGGALSYEQYF,TGTGCCTGGAGGGGCGGGGGGGCCCTTTCCTACGAGCAGTACTTC
TRBJ2-2,NA,TRBV6-1,NA,CASSEPTKKTGELFF,TGTGCCAGCAGTGAACCGACCAAAAAGACCGGGGAGCTGTTTTTT
TRBJ2-1,NA,TRBV12-3/TRBV12-4,few,CASSRGGDEQFF,TGTGCCAGCAGTCGAGGGGGAGATGAGCAGTTCTTC
TRBJ2-1,TRBD1,TRBV11-1,NA,CASSLTGDIYNEQFF,TGTGCCAGCAGCCTGACAGGGGACATCTACAATGAGCAGTTCTTC
TRBJ2-7,NA,TRBV7-8,NA,CASSQRQSEQYF,TGTGCCAGCAGCCAAAGACAAAGCGAGCAGTACTTC
TRBJ2-7,TRBD1,TRBV18,once,CASSNRDRVHEQYF,TGTGCCAGCTCAAACCGGGACAGGGTTCACGAGCAGTACTTC
TRBJ1-6,TRBD1,TRBV28,NA,CASSLPDRGGSPLHF,TGTGCCAGCAGTTTACCCGACAGGGGTGGCTCACCCCTCCACTTT
TRBJ1-6,NA,TRBV2,NA,CASRQDNSPLHF,TGTGCCAGCAGACAGGATAATTCACCCCTCCACTTT
TRBJ2-1,NA,TRBV3-1/TRBV3-2,NA,CASSQVGEQFF,TGTGCCAGCAGCCAAGTAGGGGAACAGTTCTTC
TRBJ2-7,NA,TRBV27,few,CASSLSEYYEQYF,TGTGCCAGCAGTTTATCCGAATACTACGAGCAGTACTTC
TRBJ1-1,NA,TRBV9,NA,CASSASTDTEAFF,TGTGCCAGCAGCGCCTCGACAGACACTGAAGCTTTCTTT
TRBJ2-5,TRBD2,TRBV5-4,NA,CASSQSGGAGETQYF,TGTGCCAGCAGCCAGAGCGGGGGGGCCGGAGAGACCCAGTACTTC
TRBJ2-3,NA,TRBV18,NA,CASSPGALYTDTQYF,TGTGCCAGCTCACCGGGCGCCCTATACACAGATACGCAGTATTTT
TRBJ2-3,TRBD2,TRBV7-9,NA,CASSLGLGLAYTDTQYF,TGTGCCAGCAGCTTAGGCCTCGGACTAGCGTACACAGATACGCAGTATTTT
TRBJ2-3,TRBD2,TRBV29-1,once,CSVAGGGTDTQYF,TGCAGCGTTGCTGGGGGGGGCACAGATACGCAGTATTTT
TRBJ2-1,NA,TRBV12-3/TRBV12-4,NA,CASSAYRVREQFF,TGTGCCAGCAGTGCCTACAGGGTTCGCGAGCAGTTCTTC
TRBJ1-1,NA,TRBV2,few,CASHRVAVTEAFF,TGTGCCAGCCACAGGGTAGCAGTTACTGAAGCTTTCTTT
TRBJ2-3,NA,TRBV4-2,NA,CASSQGGGSGSTDTQYF,TGTGCCAGCAGCCAGGGTGGAGGTAGCGGAAGCACAGATACGCAGTATTTT
TRBJ2-1,TRBD1,TRBV5-6,NA,CASSFDRVTVYNEQFF,TGTGCCAGCAGCTTTGACAGGGTTACTGTCTACAATGAGCAGTTCTTC
TRBJ2-1,NA,TRBV4-2,many,CASSQDPGGYNEQFF,TGTGCCAGCAGCCAAGATCCCGGGGGCTACAATGAGCAGTTCTTC
TRBJ1-4,NA,TRBV5-1,NA,CASSQTPGGGGNEKLFF,TGCGCCAGCAGCCAGACCCCGGGGGGCGGGGGTAATGAAAAACTGTTTTTT
TRBJ2-7,TRBD1,TRBV6-2/TRBV6-3,NA,CASSAGTGVEEQYF,TGTGCCAGCAGTGCCGGGACAGGGGTCGAGGAGCAGTACTTC
TRBJ2-1,TRBD2,TRBV19,NA,CASSIAGGGGEQFF,TGTGCCAGTAGTATAGCCGGGGGGGGAGGTGAGCAGTTCTTC
TRBJ1-1,NA,TRBV18,NA,CASSPRREGNTEAFF,TGTGCCAGCTCACCCAGACGGGAGGGGAACACTGAAGCTTTCTTT
TRBJ2-3,NA,TRBV5-1,NA,CASSSQGGADTQYF,TGCGCCAGCAGCTCACAGGGTGGGGCAGATACGCAGTATTTT
TRBJ1-5,NA,TRBV11-1,once,CASSPDPSNQPQHF,TGTGCCAGCAGTCCGGACCCGAGCAATCAGCCCCAGCATTTT
TRBJ2-2,NA,TRBV11-1,few,CASSLERFTGELFF,TGTGCCAGCAGCTTAGAACGGTTCACCGGGGAGCTGTTTTTT
TRBJ2-3,TRBD2,TRBV6-5,NA,CASSSSAGGSDTQYF,TGTGCCAGCAGCTCGTCAGCGGGGGGCTCAGATACGCAGTATTTT
TRBJ1-5,TRBD1,TRBV18,few,CASSQGQGNQPQHF,TGTGCCAGCTCACAGGGACAGGGCAATCAGCCCCAGCATTTT
TRBJ1-1,NA,TRBV7-2,NA,CASSLAVTGNTEAFF,TGTGCCAGCAGCTTAGCAGTGACAGGGAACACTGAAGCTTTCTTT
TRBJ1-3,NA,TRBV30,NA,CAWTLGESTGNTIYF,TGTGCCTGGACCCTTGGGGAGAGCACTGGAAACACCATATATTTT
TRBJ2-1,TRBD2,TRBV7-2,once,CASSARTSEYNEQFF,TGTGCCAGCAGCGCTCGGACTAGCGAGTACAATGAGCAGTTCTTC
TRBJ2-7,NA,TRBV6-5,NA,CASRNPRRAVYEQYF,TGTGCCAGCAGGAACCCTCGGCGAGCGGTATACGAGCAGTACTTC